These T cell receptor beta chains were read from a single sample in a study of graft-versus-host responses after intestinal transplantation. Generated by immunoSEQ multiplex PCR, the TCRdb table keeps only in-frame clones and is missing some. Of tens of thousands of clones listed, around 86% are singletons. The specimen comprised ileum tissue, sampled approximately 370 days after transplant. The receptor set was obtained from a human patient who received an intestinal transplant, so some T cells may come from the graft donor. CDR3s include the opening cysteine and the closing phenylalanine or tryptophan. A D gene is named only where the DNA matches it firmly. Only some rows state a clone size, as once, few, many or a class for expanded clones.

TRBV27	NA	TRBJ2-4	once	TGTGCCAGCAGTTTATGGGGGAGCCTAGCCAAAAACATTCAGTACTTC	CASSLWGSLAKNIQYF
TRBV7-3	NA	TRBJ2-5	NA	TGTGCCAGCAGCTTATACGCGGGGGCAGGGGAGACCCAGTACTTC	CASSLYAGAGETQYF
TRBV28	NA	TRBJ2-7	NA	TGTGCCAGCAGTGGTACAGGGTTGGGGCAGTACTTC	CASSGTGLGQYF
TRBV4-1	NA	TRBJ1-1	NA	TGCGCCAGCAGCCAAGAGGGGGCCGGGAACACTGAAGCTTTCTTT	CASSQEGAGNTEAFF
TRBV25-1	TRBD1	TRBJ1-1	NA	TGTGCCAGCAGTGCGGGACAGGGGGTTTTTAGCACTGAAGCTTTCTTT	CASSAGQGVFSTEAFF
TRBV11-3	TRBD1	TRBJ2-7	NA	TGTGCCAGCAGCTACCGACAGGGCGTAAACTACGAGCAGTACTTC	CASSYRQGVNYEQYF
TRBV18	NA	TRBJ2-7	NA	TGTGCCAGCTCATACTCCTACGAGCAGTACTTC	CASSYSYEQYF
TRBV27	TRBD2	TRBJ2-1	NA	TGTGCCAGCAGTTTATCGGGGACTAGCGGGGATGAGCAGTTCTTC	CASSLSGTSGDEQFF
TRBV6-5	NA	TRBJ2-2	NA	TGTGCCAGCAGTGGGGTCGGGGGTGCGGCCGGGGAGCTGTTTTTT	CASSGVGGAAGELFF
TRBV2	TRBD1	TRBJ2-6	NA	TGTGCCAGCAGGGACAGGGGGACTGGGGCCAACGTCCTGACTTTC	CASRDRGTGANVLTF
TRBV13	NA	TRBJ1-2	NA	TGTGCCAGCAGCGCGTCGGGGCAGGGGAGAACCCAAAGGGGCTACACCTTC	CASSASGQGRTQRGYTF
TRBV5-6	NA	TRBJ2-5	NA	TGTGCCAGCAGCTTGCAAGTGGGGGCGTTTAGGGAGACCCAGTACTTC	CASSLQVGAFRETQYF
TRBV6-5	NA	TRBJ2-2	NA	TGTGCCAGCAGTTACCCGGCCGGGGAGCTGTTTTTT	CASSYPAGELFF
TRBV7-9	NA	TRBJ1-1	NA	TGTGCCAGCAGCTTACCCACACTATTGAACACTGAAGCTTTCTTT	CASSLPTLLNTEAFF
TRBV29-1	TRBD2	TRBJ2-1	once	TGCAGCGTTGAGCCAACTAGACTAGCGGGAGGGCACAATGAGCAGTTCTTC	CSVEPTRLAGGHNEQFF
TRBV7-8	NA	TRBJ2-2	NA	TGTGCCAGCAGCTTAGGTCTTCGAGGGGAGCTGTTTTTT	CASSLGLRGELFF
TRBV2	NA	TRBJ1-2	NA	TGTGCCAGCAGTGAACATAGGGGTGGCTACACCTTC	CASSEHRGGYTF
TRBV28	TRBD2	TRBJ2-1	NA	TGTGCCAGCAGTTTCCCCAGCGGGAGTGCCTACAATGAGCAGTTCTTC	CASSFPSGSAYNEQFF
TRBV6-5	TRBD1	TRBJ2-3	NA	TGTGCCAGCAGTTACGTTGGCCAGGGGGCGGGAGATACGCAGTATTTT	CASSYVGQGAGDTQYF
TRBV6-5	TRBD1	TRBJ1-1	NA	TGTGCCAGCAGTATTTCACAGGGGAGGGGGACTGAAGCTTTCTTT	CASSISQGRGTEAFF
TRBV11-3	TRBD2	TRBJ2-7	NA	TGTGCCAGCAGCTTAGCGGGGGGGAGTAACTACGAGCAGTACTTC	CASSLAGGSNYEQYF
TRBV29-1	TRBD1	TRBJ2-7	NA	TGCAGCGTTGTGGGGGACAGCTACGAGCAGTACTTC	CSVVGDSYEQYF
TRBV2	TRBD2	TRBJ2-1	NA	TGTGCCACCCCTTTAGCGGGGGGGAGGTACAATGGGCAGTTCTTC	CATPLAGGRYNGQFF
TRBV11-2	TRBD2	TRBJ2-3	NA	TGTGCCAGCAGCTTACCCCAAGCTAGCGGGAGGAGCTCAGATACGCAGTATTTT	CASSLPQASGRSSDTQYF
TRBV6-5	NA	TRBJ2-4	NA	TGTGCCAGCAGCTCCGACCCCATCGCGAGCATTCAGTACTTC	CASSSDPIASIQYF
TRBV15	NA	TRBJ1-5	once	TGTGCCACCAGCAGTCAGGGCTATAGCAATCAGCCCCAGCATTTT	CATSSQGYSNQPQHF
TRBV19	NA	TRBJ1-1	NA	TGTGCCAGTATGGCCTTAGGGACTGAAGCTTTCTTT	CASMALGTEAFF
TRBV13	NA	TRBJ2-5	NA	TGTGCCAGCAGCTTAGGCCCAGGGCATACCAAAGAGACCCAGTACTTC	CASSLGPGHTKETQYF
TRBV12-5	NA	TRBJ1-1	NA	TGTGCTAGTGCCTTAGGAATGCTCACTGAAGCTTTCTTT	CASALGMLTEAFF
TRBV19	TRBD1	TRBJ1-2	NA	TGTGCCAGTAGCACAGAGGGGGCCGGTGGCTACACCTTC	CASSTEGAGGYTF
TRBV13	NA	TRBJ2-2	NA	TGTGCCAGCAGCTTAGGTGGCGGGGAGCTGTTTTTT	CASSLGGGELFF
TRBV6-1	TRBD1	TRBJ1-5	NA	TGTGCCAGCAGTGAAAGGGACAGGGGTTGGAATCAGCCCCAGCATTTT	CASSERDRGWNQPQHF
TRBV5-1	NA	TRBJ1-1	NA	TGCGCCAGCAGCCCCGGCTTTTCGAACACTGAAGCTTTCTTT	CASSPGFSNTEAFF
TRBV5-4	TRBD2	TRBJ2-7	once	TGTGCCAGCAGCACGGGACTAGCGGGGGAGTACGAGCAGTACTTC	CASSTGLAGEYEQYF
TRBV5-5	NA	TRBJ1-5	NA	TGTGCCAGCAACCTGGGAGGGGATGGTCAGCCCCAGCATTTT	CASNLGGDGQPQHF
TRBV18	NA	TRBJ2-5	NA	TGTGCCAGCTCGGACTTCCAAGAGACCCAGTACTTC	CASSDFQETQYF
TRBV7-2	NA	TRBJ2-7	NA	TGTGCCAGTAAAAAAACTCCGGGAGTGAACCACTACGAGCAGTACTTC	CASKKTPGVNHYEQYF
TRBV5-5	NA	TRBJ2-5	NA	TGTGCCAGCAGCTTGCACGGGGCGGGGGAGACCCAGTACTTC	CASSLHGAGETQYF
TRBV19	NA	TRBJ2-6	NA	TGTGCCAGTAGTACTCAAGGGGGCTCTGGGGCCAACGTCCTGACTTTC	CASSTQGGSGANVLTF
TRBV2	NA	TRBJ1-1	NA	TGTGCCAGAACCCCCCCCGGGCAGGTTAACACTGAAGCTTTCTTT	CARTPPGQVNTEAFF
TRBV7-6	NA	TRBJ2-5	NA	TGTGCCAGCAGCTTAAGTCCCGGGAAAGAGACCCAGTACTTC	CASSLSPGKETQYF
TRBV29-1	NA	TRBJ1-2	NA	TGCAGCGTTCCCGTACAGGACTTATATGGCTACACCTTC	CSVPVQDLYGYTF
TRBV7-3	NA	TRBJ2-3	NA	TGTGCCAGCAGCTTAATGGGAGCAAGAACAGATACGCAGTATTTT	CASSLMGARTDTQYF
TRBV12-5	NA	TRBJ2-2	NA	TGTGCTAGTGGTTTGTCGGGGGCGGCCGGGGAGCTGTTTTTT	CASGLSGAAGELFF
TRBV6-4	TRBD2	TRBJ2-1	NA	TGTGCCAGCAGTGCCGGTCCGGGACTATTGAACAATGAGCAGTTCTTC	CASSAGPGLLNNEQFF
TRBV28	NA	TRBJ2-7	NA	TGTGCCAGCAGTTTTGACCCGACAAAGAACTACGAGCAGTACTTC	CASSFDPTKNYEQYF
TRBV7-6	TRBD1	TRBJ2-3	NA	TGTGCCAGCAGCTACCCGGGACAGGGTTTTGGCACAGATACGCAGTATTTT	CASSYPGQGFGTDTQYF
TRBV30	NA	TRBJ2-3	NA	TGTGCCTGGAGTGTGGGGGCGCAGTATTTT	CAWSVGAQYF
TRBV10-2	TRBD2	TRBJ2-4	medium-sized	TGCGCCAGCAGCGAGCTACTAGCGGGGTGGTCTGATCAGTACTTC	CASSELLAGWSDQYF
TRBV2	TRBD2	TRBJ2-5	NA	TGTGCCAGCAGGAGGGCTAGCGGACTCCAAGAGACCCAGTACTTC	CASRRASGLQETQYF
TRBV5-4	NA	TRBJ2-2	NA	TGTGCCAGCAGAGGGTACACCGGGGAGCTGTTTTTT	CASRGYTGELFF
TRBV6-5	TRBD1	TRBJ1-2	NA	TGTGCCAGCTCGGACAGGCCCTCCAACTATGGCTACACCTTC	CASSDRPSNYGYTF
TRBV6-5	NA	TRBJ2-7	NA	TGTGCCAGCGCGTCCACTTATTCGGGATTCTACGAGCAGTACTTC	CASASTYSGFYEQYF
TRBV5-1	NA	TRBJ2-7	NA	TGCGCCAGCAGCACTGGCAGAAACTCCTACGAGCAGTACTTC	CASSTGRNSYEQYF
TRBV28	TRBD2	TRBJ2-2	NA	TGTGCCAGCACCAGGACTAGCGGGGCTACGAACACCGGGGAGCTGTTTTTT	CASTRTSGATNTGELFF
TRBV6-5	TRBD1	TRBJ2-7	NA	TGTGCCAGCATGGACAGGGTCAGATCCTACGAGCAGTACTTC	CASMDRVRSYEQYF
TRBV29-1	TRBD1	TRBJ1-3	NA	TGCAGCGTTTGGGACAGTAGCTCTGGAAACACCATATATTTT	CSVWDSSSGNTIYF
TRBV10-2	NA	TRBJ2-2	NA	TGCGCCAGCAACTGGGGGACTACCGGGGAGCTGTTTTTT	CASNWGTTGELFF